This is a list of T cell receptor beta chains from one sample in a study of metastatic and nonmetastatic thyroid tumors. TCRdb reprocessed the PCR reads using MiXCR. The repertoire includes about 92,000 clones, about 15% of them detected once, and 3.6% sits in the top ten. Sample: blood. These receptors all come from a female donor with papillary thyroid cancer or a benign thyroid nodule (not recorded which). Some clones in this sample may be carry-over from other donors' samples. The CDR3 runs from the conserved cysteine through the conserved F or W. The order of the fields is clone size, J gene, V gene, D gene, CDR3 protein, CDR3 DNA. The D gene is left open where the match is weak. Some rows have no size entry. The others give once, few or many, or a class for an expanded clone.

many,TRBJ2-7,TRBV7-8,-,CASSQRRMGDEQYF,TGTGCCAGCAGCCAGCGCAGGATGGGGGACGAGCAGTACTTC
many,TRBJ2-1,TRBV27,TRBD2,CASSLRGGRGGVNEQFF,TGTGCCAGCAGTTTGAGGGGGGGGCGGGGGGGCGTCAATGAGCAGTTCTTC
many,TRBJ2-7,TRBV28,-,CASSPLGGGPYEQYF,TGTGCCAGCAGTCCGTTGGGGGGGGGCCCCTACGAGCAGTACTTC
few,TRBJ1-1,TRBV28,-,CALQPNTEAFF,TGTGCCTTACAGCCGAACACTGAAGCTTTCTTT
many,TRBJ1-5,TRBV30,-,CAWSKTYNQPQHF,TGTGCCTGGAGTAAGACGTACAATCAGCCCCAGCATTTT
many,TRBJ2-7,TRBV18,-,CASSITRQAMGSYEQYF,TGTGCCAGCTCAATTACCAGACAGGCAATGGGGTCCTACGAGCAGTACTTC
many,TRBJ1-1,TRBV12-3/TRBV12-4,-,CANGRPRAEAFF,TGTGCCAATGGACGACCAAGAGCTGAAGCTTTCTTT
many,TRBJ2-5,TRBV6-1,TRBD1,CASSPSTGRGETQYF,TGTGCCAGCAGTCCCTCGACAGGGAGAGGGGAGACCCAGTACTTC
many,TRBJ2-3,TRBV11-2,-,CASSPLLPDGITDTQYF,TGTGCCAGCAGCCCCCTCCTACCAGACGGAATCACAGATACGCAGTATTTT
many,TRBJ2-1,TRBV3-1,-,CASSQERQGGSSYNEQFF,TGTGCCAGCAGCCAAGAAAGGCAGGGGGGAAGCTCCTACAATGAGCAGTTCTTC
many,TRBJ2-5,TRBV20-1,-,CSARGDPRRVETQYF,TGCAGTGCTAGGGGGGACCCTCGGAGGGTAGAGACCCAGTACTTC
many,TRBJ1-2,TRBV19,TRBD1,CASSPSGQGSTGYTF,TGTGCCAGTAGCCCTAGCGGACAGGGAAGTACTGGCTACACCTTC
many,TRBJ2-7,TRBV19,TRBD1,CASSIGGTGAYEQYF,TGTGCCAGTAGTATTGGAGGGACAGGGGCGTACGAGCAGTACTTC
many,TRBJ2-5,TRBV28,TRBD1,CASSSTGDGETQYF,TGTGCCAGCAGCTCTACAGGGGACGGCGAGACCCAGTACTTC
many,TRBJ1-2,TRBV2,-,CASSETKPNGYTF,TGTGCCAGCAGTGAAACAAAACCCAATGGCTACACCTTC
many,TRBJ2-7,TRBV7-9,-,CASSSGTEQYF,TGTGCCAGCAGCTCCGGGACCGAGCAGTACTTC
many,TRBJ2-2,TRBV28,-,CASSWQGGHTGELFF,TGTGCCAGCAGTTGGCAGGGCGGACACACCGGGGAGCTGTTTTTT
medium-sized,TRBJ1-6,TRBV6-5,-,CASSYRGGVSQTNSPLHF,TGTGCCAGCAGTTACAGAGGGGGGGTCAGCCAGACAAATTCACCCCTCCACTTT
many,TRBJ1-4,TRBV5-1,TRBD1,CASSAGQSLEKLFF,TGCGCCAGCAGCGCGGGACAGTCGCTTGAAAAACTGTTTTTT
-,TRBJ1-3,TRBV7-3,-,CAGSSQGSGITIYF,TGTGCCGGCAGTTCACAGGGTTCTGGAATCACCATATATTTT
many,TRBJ1-6,TRBV28,-,CASNPGGSDNSPLHF,TGTGCCAGCAACCCAGGAGGGAGCGATAATTCACCCCTCCACTTT
many,TRBJ2-5,TRBV20-1,-,CSARDRGWETQYF,TGCAGTGCGAGAGACAGAGGATGGGAGACCCAGTACTTC
-,TRBJ2-6,TRBV6-1,-,CASMARTGNSGANVLTF,TGTGCCAGCATGGCCCGTACAGGGAACTCTGGGGCCAACGTCCTGACTTTC
many,TRBJ2-5,TRBV5-1,TRBD2,CASSFGLEWGQETQYF,TGCGCCAGCAGCTTCGGACTAGAGTGGGGTCAGGAGACCCAGTACTTC
many,TRBJ2-5,TRBV10-3,-,CAISESRGGETQYF,TGTGCCATCAGTGAGTCCAGGGGAGGCGAGACCCAGTACTTC
many,TRBJ2-3,TRBV24-1,TRBD1,CATSDPTGGPTDTQYF,TGTGCCACCAGTGACCCGACAGGGGGGCCGACAGATACGCAGTATTTT
many,TRBJ2-3,TRBV3-1,-,CASSLTPDTQYF,TGTGCCAGCAGCCTGACGCCAGATACGCAGTATTTT
many,TRBJ1-6,TRBV20-1,-,CSAPDGISYHNSPLHF,TGCAGTGCCCCCGACGGGATCTCCTACCATAATTCACCCCTCCACTTT
many,TRBJ2-5,TRBV7-2,-,CASSRKGVGGETQYF,TGTGCCAGCAGCCGCAAGGGGGTAGGTGGCGAGACCCAGTACTTC
many,TRBJ1-2,TRBV28,TRBD1,CASSPPTGDRYGYTF,TGTGCCAGCAGTCCTCCGACAGGGGATCGCTATGGCTACACCTTC
many,TRBJ1-4,TRBV28,-,CASSQQDATNEKLFF,TGTGCCAGCAGTCAACAGGATGCAACTAATGAAAAACTGTTTTTT
many,TRBJ2-1,TRBV19,-,CASSQQGGEQFF,TGTGCCAGTAGTCAGCAGGGCGGGGAGCAGTTCTTC
many,TRBJ1-2,TRBV2,-,CASSFQGPHYGYTF,TGTGCCAGCAGTTTTCAGGGGCCTCACTATGGCTACACCTTC